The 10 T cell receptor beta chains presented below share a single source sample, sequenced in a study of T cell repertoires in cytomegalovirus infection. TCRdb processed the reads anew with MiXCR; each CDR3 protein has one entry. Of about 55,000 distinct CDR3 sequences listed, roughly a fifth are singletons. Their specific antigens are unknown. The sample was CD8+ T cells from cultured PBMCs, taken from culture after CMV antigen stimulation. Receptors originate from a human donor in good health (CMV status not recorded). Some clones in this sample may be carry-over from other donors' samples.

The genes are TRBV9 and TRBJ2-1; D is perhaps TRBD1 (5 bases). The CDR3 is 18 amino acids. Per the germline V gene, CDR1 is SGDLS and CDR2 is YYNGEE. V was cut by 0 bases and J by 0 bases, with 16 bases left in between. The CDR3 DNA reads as TGTGCCAGCAGCGTAGCTACAGGCAGGATCAGCTCCTACAATGAGCAGTTCTTC. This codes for CASSVATGRISSYNEQFF.

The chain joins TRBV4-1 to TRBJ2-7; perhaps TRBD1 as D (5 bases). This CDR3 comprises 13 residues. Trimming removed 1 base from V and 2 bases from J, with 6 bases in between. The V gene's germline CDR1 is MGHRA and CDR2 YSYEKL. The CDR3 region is CASSQGQPYEQYF. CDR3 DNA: TGCGCCAGCAGCCAAGGACAGCCCTACGAGCAGTACTTC.

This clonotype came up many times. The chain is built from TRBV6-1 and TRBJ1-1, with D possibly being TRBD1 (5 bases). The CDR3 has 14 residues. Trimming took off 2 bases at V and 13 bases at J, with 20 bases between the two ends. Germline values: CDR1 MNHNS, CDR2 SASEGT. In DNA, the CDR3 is TGTGCCAGCAGTGAATCGGTGTCGGGAGGGGTTGATTTCTTT. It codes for CASSESVSGGVDFF.

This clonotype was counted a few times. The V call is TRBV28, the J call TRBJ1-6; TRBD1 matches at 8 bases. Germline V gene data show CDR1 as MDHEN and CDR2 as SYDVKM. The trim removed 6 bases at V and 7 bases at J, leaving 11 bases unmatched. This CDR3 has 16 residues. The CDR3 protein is CASSQHTGGVNSPLHF. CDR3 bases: TGTGCCAGCAGCCAACACACAGGGGGAGTGAATTCACCCCTCCACTTT.

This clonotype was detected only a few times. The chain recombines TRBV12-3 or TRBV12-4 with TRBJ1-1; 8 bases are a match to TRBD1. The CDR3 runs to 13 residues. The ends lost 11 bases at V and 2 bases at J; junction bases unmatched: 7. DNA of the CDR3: TGTGCCGACAGGGGACAATTTAACACTGAAGCTTTCTTT. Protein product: CADRGQFNTEAFF.

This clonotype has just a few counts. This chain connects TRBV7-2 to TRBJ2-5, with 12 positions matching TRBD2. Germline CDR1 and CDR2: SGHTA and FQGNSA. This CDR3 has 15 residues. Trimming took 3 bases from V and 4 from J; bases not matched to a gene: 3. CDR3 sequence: CASSLTSGGLETQYF. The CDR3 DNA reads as TGTGCCAGCAGCTTGACTAGCGGGGGATTAGAGACCCAGTACTTC. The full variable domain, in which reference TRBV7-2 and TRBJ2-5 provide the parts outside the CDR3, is GAGVSQSPSNKVTEKGKDVELRCDPISGHTALYWYRQSLGQGLEFLIYFQGNSAPDKSGLPSDRFSAERTGGSVSTLTIQRTQQEDSAVYLCASSLTSGGLETQYFGPGTRLLVL.

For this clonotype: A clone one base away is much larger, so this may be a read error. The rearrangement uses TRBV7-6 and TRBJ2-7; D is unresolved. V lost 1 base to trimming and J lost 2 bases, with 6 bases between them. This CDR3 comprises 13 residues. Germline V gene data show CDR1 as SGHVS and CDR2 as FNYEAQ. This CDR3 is CASSLGHTYEQYF. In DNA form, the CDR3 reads TGTGCCAGCAGCTTAGGACATACCTACGAGCAGTACTTC.

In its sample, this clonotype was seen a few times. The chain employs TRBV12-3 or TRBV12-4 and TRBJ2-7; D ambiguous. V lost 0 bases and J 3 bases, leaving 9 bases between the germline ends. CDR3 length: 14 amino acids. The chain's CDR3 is CASSLAQWYYEQYF. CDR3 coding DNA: TGTGCCAGCAGTTTAGCGCAGTGGTACTACGAGCAGTACTTC.

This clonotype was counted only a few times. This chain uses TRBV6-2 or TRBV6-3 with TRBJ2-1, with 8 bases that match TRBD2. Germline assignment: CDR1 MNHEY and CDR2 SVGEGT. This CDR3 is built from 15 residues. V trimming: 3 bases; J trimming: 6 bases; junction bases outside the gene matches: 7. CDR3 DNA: TGTGCCAGCAGTTATCTTAGCGGGACGGGCAATGAGCAGTTCTTC. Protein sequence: CASSYLSGTGNEQFF.

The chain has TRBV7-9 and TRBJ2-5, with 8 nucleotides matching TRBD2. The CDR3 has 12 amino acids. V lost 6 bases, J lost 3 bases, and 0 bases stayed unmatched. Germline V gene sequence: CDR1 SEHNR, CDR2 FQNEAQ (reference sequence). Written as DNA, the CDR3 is TGTGCCAGCAGGACTAGCGAAGAGACCCAGTACTTC. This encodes CASRTSEETQYF.